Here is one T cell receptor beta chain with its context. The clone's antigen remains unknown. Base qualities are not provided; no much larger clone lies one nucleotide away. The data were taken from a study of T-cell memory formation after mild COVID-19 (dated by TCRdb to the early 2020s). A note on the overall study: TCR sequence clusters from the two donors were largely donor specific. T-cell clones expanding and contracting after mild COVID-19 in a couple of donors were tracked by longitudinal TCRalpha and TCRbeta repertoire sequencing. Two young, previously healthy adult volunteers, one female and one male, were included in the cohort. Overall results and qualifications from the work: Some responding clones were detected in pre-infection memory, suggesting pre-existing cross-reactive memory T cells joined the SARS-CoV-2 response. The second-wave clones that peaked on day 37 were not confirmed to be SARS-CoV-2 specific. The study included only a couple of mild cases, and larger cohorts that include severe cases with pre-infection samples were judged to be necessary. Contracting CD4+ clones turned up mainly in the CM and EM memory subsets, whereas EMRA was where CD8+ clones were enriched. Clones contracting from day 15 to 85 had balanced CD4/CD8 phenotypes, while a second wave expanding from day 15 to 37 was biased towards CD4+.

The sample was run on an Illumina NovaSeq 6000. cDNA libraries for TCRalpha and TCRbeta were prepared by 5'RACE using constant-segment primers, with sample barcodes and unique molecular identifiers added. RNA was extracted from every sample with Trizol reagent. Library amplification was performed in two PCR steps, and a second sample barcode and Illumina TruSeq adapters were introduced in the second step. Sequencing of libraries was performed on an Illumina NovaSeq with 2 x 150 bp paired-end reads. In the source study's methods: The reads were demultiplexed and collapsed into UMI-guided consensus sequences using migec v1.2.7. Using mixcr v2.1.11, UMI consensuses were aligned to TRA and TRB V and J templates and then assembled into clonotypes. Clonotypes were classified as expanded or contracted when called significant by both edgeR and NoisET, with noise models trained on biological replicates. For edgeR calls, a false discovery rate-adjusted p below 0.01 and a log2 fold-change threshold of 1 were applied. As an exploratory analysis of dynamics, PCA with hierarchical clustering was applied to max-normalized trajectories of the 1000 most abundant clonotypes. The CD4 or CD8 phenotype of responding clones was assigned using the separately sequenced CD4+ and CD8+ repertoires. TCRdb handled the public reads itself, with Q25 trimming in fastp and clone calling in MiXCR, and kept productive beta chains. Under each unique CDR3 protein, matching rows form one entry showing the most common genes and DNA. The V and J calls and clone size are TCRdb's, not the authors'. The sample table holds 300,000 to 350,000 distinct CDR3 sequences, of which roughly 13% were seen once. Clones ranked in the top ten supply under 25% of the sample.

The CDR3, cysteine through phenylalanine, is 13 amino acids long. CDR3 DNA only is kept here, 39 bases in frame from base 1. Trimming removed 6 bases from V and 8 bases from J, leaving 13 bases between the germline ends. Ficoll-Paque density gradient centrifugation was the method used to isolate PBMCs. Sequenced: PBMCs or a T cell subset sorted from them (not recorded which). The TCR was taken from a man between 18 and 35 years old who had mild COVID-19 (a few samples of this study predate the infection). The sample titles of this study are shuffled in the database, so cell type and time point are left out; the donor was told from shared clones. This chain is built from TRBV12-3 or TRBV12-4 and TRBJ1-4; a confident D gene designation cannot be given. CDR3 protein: CASRRRGWEKLFF. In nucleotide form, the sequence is TGTGCCAGCAGACGAAGAGGTTGGGAAAAACTGTTTTTT.